This T cell receptor (beta chain) was documented in a study of vaccination and CD4 T cells after COVID-19. About the study: Convalescent cases comprised eight to ten mild and one severe, all SARS-CoV-2 positive by nasal swab PCR. No peptide, an HIV-1 Nef pool, or a CEFX pool was what each control culture received. The convalescent population consisted of six males and four females, two of whom were of Hispanic ethnicity.

Treatment reported: roughly 10-day PBMC culture with coronavirus spike peptide pools or control peptides (ViraFEST assay). ViraFEST stimulated the growth of antigen-specific T cells using peptide pools and subsequently profiled their TCRs by sequencing. The study sequenced cultured CD4+ T cell DNA using the Oncomine TCR Beta short-read assay. Each CDR3 protein is one row after TCRdb ran MiXCR on the PCR reads. The sample contains some 9,600 distinct CDR3 sequences, around 59% of which appear only once. This clonotype occurred a few times. Its cognate antigen is unknown. The germline gives CDR1 LNHDA, CDR2 SQIVND (reference sequence). V shed 6 bases, J shed 0 bases, and the junction held 4 bases outside the gene matches. The CDR3 runs 14 residues.

Input material: CD4+ T cells from blood, cultured in vitro. This chain links TRBV19 with TRBJ1-2; 7 bases map to TRBD1. The sequence was collected from a human donor who had recovered from COVID-19. The DNA of the CDR3 is TGTGCCAGTAGGACAGGGATACCTAACTATGGCTACACCTTC. It yields the protein CASRTGIPNYGYTF.